This T cell receptor beta chain emerged from a study of memory CD4+ T cells and cytomegalovirus serostatus. Study overall: Of the healthy Belgian adults, 8 to 10 were CMV seropositive and 20 to 30 seronegative. Overall study results and limits: CD4+ memory repertoires contained about two fifths of the roughly 160 reported CMV TCRbeta sequences.

Comment on this clone: Antigen unknown.

Single viable CD3+CD4+CD8-CD45RO+ cells were sorted as the memory CD4+ T cells. Positive selection with CD4 microbeads enriched total CD4+ T cells. V gave up 6 bases and J gave up 4 bases; unmatched junction bases: 8. The germline gives CDR1 MNHNS, CDR2 SASEGT. The CDR3 has 14 amino acids. As handled by the study authors: After removing out-of-frame reads, over 2 million distinct TCRbeta sequences remained. The method was immunoSEQ multiplex PCR; TCRdb's version includes in-frame clones alone and lacks a portion of them. V and J calls plus clone size are reproduced from that table; the DNA served to infer D and trimming. Altogether 60,000 to 70,000 clones are present, 80% being singletons, with the ten largest covering approximately 0.53%.

Sequencing was performed on memory CD4+ T cells from blood. The origin of this receptor is an adult in good health and CMV-seronegative. Some clones in this sample may be carry-over from other donors' samples. V is TRBV6-1 and J is TRBJ1-2; 7 bases match TRBD1. This CDR3 is CASRPGTVIYGYTF. The CDR3 bases are TGTGCCAGCAGGCCCGGGACAGTAATCTATGGCTACACCTTC.